This TCR beta chain was sequenced in a study of blood T cells in healthy people across ages. Study-wide context: Template switching picked up about one barcoded beta molecule for each two T cells.

Then a second PCR, running roughly 7 to 11 cycles, was carried out with a sample-barcoded 5' primer and a J-beta primer mix. TCRdb processed the 5' RACE reads anew with MiXCR; each CDR3 protein has one entry. The sample holds about 1.1 million distinct CDR3 sequences, approximately 38% seen once. This clonotype was picked up a small number of times. This CDR3 contains 13 residues. Trimming cost V 3 bases and J 3 bases, with 8 bases left between them. Germline V gene lookup returns CDR1 SGDLS and CDR2 YYNGEE. The chain uses TRBV9 and TRBJ2-3; D is unresolved. The source is a man aged 18 to 35 in good health. The sequencing sample was made of blood. The CDR3 loop reads CASSAQFTDTQYF. CDR3 DNA sequence: TGTGCCAGCAGCGCCCAATTTACAGATACGCAGTATTTT.